These 19 T cell receptor beta chains share one sample of origin, sequenced in a study of blood T cell repertoires in COVID-19. The data were produced by immunoSEQ multiplex PCR, yet TCRdb's version contains in-frame clones alone and is incomplete. The sample carries 150,000 to 200,000 clones, around 83% recorded once. Sequencing input: peripheral blood. These TCRs come from a woman in her seventies with COVID-19, enrolled during active disease.

As for this clone: At one end, the junction sequence differs from germline, possibly due to a read error. The rearrangement uses TRBV5-1 and TRBJ1-6; possible D gene TRBD1, 5 bases. This CDR3 comprises 13 residues. Germline CDR1 reads SGHRS; CDR2 reads YFSETQ. CDR3 DNA sequence: TGCGCCAGCAGCTTGGGTCCCGAACAGGAAAAAAACTTT. Protein sequence: CASSLGPEQEKNF.

CDR3 amino acids: CASSYSLQGQVGYTF. CDR3 bases: TGTGCCAGCAGTTACTCCCTACAGGGGCAGGTTGGCTACACCTTC. The V and J genes are TRBV6-5 and TRBJ1-2, with 7 bases identical to TRBD1. Germline CDR1 is MNHEY and CDR2 is SVGAGI. J was trimmed by 7 bases and V by 0 bases; bases with no gene match: 8. The CDR3 sequence is 15 residues long.

The table lists this clone with a count of one. The chain uses TRBV7-2 and TRBJ2-7, with 10 bases fitting TRBD2. V shed 5 bases and J 2 bases; nucleotides not matched to a gene: 6. The V gene's germline CDR1 is SGHTA and CDR2 FQGNSA. The CDR3 sequence is 15 residues long. The CDR3 reads CASSAASGSPYEQYF. The CDR3 DNA reads TGTGCCAGCAGCGCCGCTAGCGGGAGTCCCTACGAGCAGTACTTC. Complete variable domain (other parts from reference TRBV7-2 and TRBJ2-7): GAGVSQSPSNKVTEKGKDVELRCDPISGHTALYWYRQSLGQGLEFLIYFQGNSAPDKSGLPSDRFSAERTGGSVSTLTIQRTQQEDSAVYLCASSAASGSPYEQYFGPGTRLTVT.

The gene calls are TRBV6-6 and TRBJ2-3; a possible D gene is TRBD2 (6 bases). The germline CDR1 and CDR2 sequences are MNHNY and SVGAGI (reference sequence). This CDR3 has 16 residues. The V gene lost 7 bases and the J gene lost 0 bases, with 17 bases spanning the gap. The CDR3 sequence is CASNVRAGSSTDTQYF. DNA for the CDR3: TGTGCCAGCAACGTTCGGGCGGGGAGCAGCACAGATACGCAGTATTTT.

This clone occurred a few times. V and J are TRBV4-1 and TRBJ2-7; 11 positions agree with TRBD2. V dropped 4 bases and J dropped 1; count of bases not matched to a gene: 3. This CDR3 is 15 amino acids long. Germline V CDR1 and CDR2: MGHRA, YSYEKL. The CDR3 bases are TGCGCCAGCAGCCTTGGGACTAGCGGATCCTACGAGCAGTACTTC. Protein: CASSLGTSGSYEQYF.

V and J are TRBV28 and TRBJ1-1; no definite D call. V gave up 5 bases and J gave up 2 bases, with 9 bases separating them. The CDR3 contains 13 residues. CDR1 MDHEN and CDR2 SYDVKM come from the germline V gene. This CDR3 reads CASSRGLNTEAFF. In nucleotides, the CDR3 is TGTGCCAGCAGTCGTGGACTAAACACTGAAGCTTTCTTT. Supplemented by reference TRBV28 and TRBJ1-1, the full variable domain reads DVKVTQSSRYLVKRTGEKVFLECVQDMDHENMFWYRQDPGLGLRLIYFSYDVKMKEKGDIPEGYSVSREKKERFSLILESASTNQTSMYLCASSRGLNTEAFFGQGTRLTVV.

The gene calls are TRBV7-7 and TRBJ2-5; 8 nucleotides line up with TRBD1. Losses at the gene ends were 5 bases for V and 1 base for J; bases not matched to a gene: 3. The CDR3 totals 14 residues. Germline CDR1 and CDR2: SSHAT and FNYEAQ (reference sequence). CDR3 bases: TGTGCCAGCAGCCGGACAGGGCTCCAAGAGACCCAGTACTTC. Its protein product is CASSRTGLQETQYF.

This clone was seen once. The chain has TRBV6-5 and TRBJ2-7; 8 bases align to TRBD2. The V gene end was trimmed by 1 base and the J gene end by 2 bases; junction bases not matched to a gene: 4. The CDR3 is made up of 15 amino acids. Germline-derived CDR1 and CDR2 are MNHEY and SVGAGI. The CDR3 sequence: CASSYWGGGTYEQYF. The DNA for the CDR3 is TGTGCCAGCAGTTACTGGGGCGGGGGGACCTACGAGCAGTACTTC.

This chain links TRBV7-6 with TRBJ2-2; weak D call: TRBD2 (5 bases). The CDR3 runs to 16 residues. Germline V gene sequence: CDR1 SGHVS, CDR2 FNYEAQ. Deletions cut 4 bases from V and 7 bases from J, with 19 bases between. The CDR3 is CASSSGRTRDIGELFF. In nucleotides, the CDR3 is TGTGCCAGCAGCTCGGGCCGGACCCGGGATATCGGGGAGCTGTTTTTT.

The rearrangement links TRBV18 to TRBJ1-5, with TRBD1 as a possible D gene (5 bases). V was clipped by 4 bases and J by 1 base, with 8 bases between them. The CDR3 spans 14 residues. CDR1 and CDR2 (germline): KGHSH, LQKENI. The CDR3, as DNA: TGTGCCAGCTCACAACAGGACAGCAATCAGCCCCAGCATTTT. As protein: CASSQQDSNQPQHF.

The genes are TRBV24-1 and TRBJ2-2; a possible D gene is TRBD2 (7 bases). CDR1 and CDR2 from the germline V gene are KGHDR and SFDVKD. The CDR3 consists of 13 residues. Trimming pared 4 bases from V and 7 bases from J, leaving 9 bases between. This chain's CDR3 is CATSEGGVGELFF. CDR3 in DNA: TGTGCCACCAGTGAAGGGGGGGTCGGGGAGCTGTTTTTT.

The CDR3 spells CASRPGTGGGETQYF. The CDR3 DNA sequence: TGTGCCAGCAGGCCCGGGACAGGTGGCGGTGAGACCCAGTACTTC. The chain uses TRBV28 and TRBJ2-5; TRBD1 matches 8 bases. This CDR3 spans 15 amino acids. V gave up 6 bases and J gave up 5 bases; unmatched junction bases: 11. Looked up from germline, CDR1 is MDHEN and CDR2 is SYDVKM.

The CDR3 DNA follows: TGTGCCAGCAGCTTTGTAGCGTCGGCAGATACGCAGTATTTT. It codes for CASSFVASADTQYF. The chain has TRBV7-2 and TRBJ2-3; perhaps TRBD2 as D (5 bases). CDR3 size: 14 residues. Looked up from germline, CDR1 is SGHTA and CDR2 is FQGNSA. Trimming shortened V by 3 bases and J by 4 bases, and 11 bases separated the two germline ends.

This chain connects TRBV19 to TRBJ1-5; no clear D gene. Trimming took off 7 bases at V and 0 bases at J, with 7 bases between the two ends. Germline CDR1 reads LNHDA; CDR2 reads SQIVND (reference sequence). The CDR3 runs to 13 residues. In DNA form, the CDR3 reads TGTGCCAGTATCGGAGATAGCAATCAGCCCCAGCATTTT. As protein: CASIGDSNQPQHF.

This chain uses TRBV3-1 (or the pseudogene TRBV3-2) with TRBJ2-5; 12 positions agree with TRBD2. V shed 7 bases, J shed 5 bases, and the junction held 5 bases outside the gene matches. Germline CDR1 is LGHDT and CDR2 is YNNKEL (reference sequence). The length of the CDR3 is 14 residues. The CDR3 DNA is TGTGCCAGCAACCTAGCGGGAGGGAGGGAGACCCAGTACTTC. This translates into CASNLAGGRETQYF.

The J gene is TRBJ2-7, the V gene TRBV11-2, with D hard to call. Germline V gives CDR1 SGHAT, CDR2 FQNNGV. V lost 5 bases and J 2 bases, leaving 16 bases between the germline ends. CDR3 size: 15 residues. The CDR3 here is CASSPRIVGAYEQYF. CDR3 nucleotide sequence: TGTGCCAGCAGCCCGCGGATTGTTGGAGCCTACGAGCAGTACTTC. Combining the CDR3 with reference TRBV11-2 and TRBJ2-7 gives the whole variable domain EAGVAQSPRYKIIEKRQSVAFWCNPISGHATLYWYQQILGQGPKLLIQFQNNGVVDDSQLPKDRFSAERLKGVDSTLKIQPAKLEDSAVYLCASSPRIVGAYEQYFGPGTRLTVT.

Points on this clone: Mismatch with germline at one junction end may stem from a read error. This sequence joins TRBV29-1 and TRBJ2-7, with 7 positions matching TRBD1. The CDR3 spans 11 residues. CDR1 and CDR2 (germline): SQVTM, ANQGSEA. CDR3 coding DNA: TGCAGCGTTGAAGTTGGGGTGGGACAGATATTC. This translates into CSVEVGVGQIF.

The chain couples TRBV15 to TRBJ1-2; tentatively, D is TRBD1 (5 bases). V lost 1 base and J lost 4, with 10 bases in between. This CDR3 spans 14 amino acids. Germline assignment: CDR1 LNHNV and CDR2 YYDKDF (reference sequence). The CDR3 sequence is CATSRATAFYGYTF. CDR3 coding DNA: TGTGCCACCAGCAGAGCGACAGCTTTCTATGGCTACACCTTC.

The chain joins TRBV9 to TRBJ1-5, with 7 bases lining up with TRBD1. The CDR3 has 15 amino acids. CDR1 SGDLS and CDR2 YYNGEE come from the germline V gene. The V and J ends lost 0 bases and 1 base, in that order; junction bases with no gene match: 1. In nucleotides, the CDR3 is TGTGCCAGCAGCGTAGGGGGACAGAGCAATCAGCCCCAGCATTTT. Translating gives CASSVGGQSNQPQHF.